Following are 30 T cell receptor beta chains from one sample sequenced in a study of spatial heterogeneity in lung cancer. The time point is: sample taken at primary tumor resection. Whole RNA, which was extracted from tumor, nontumor lung tissue or frozen PBMC, was sequenced without any cell sorting. MiXCR was run by TCRdb on the 5' RACE reads, yielding one entry per CDR3 protein. The sample shows approximately 44,000 distinct CDR3 sequences, around 15% of them seen only once. Sequenced here: PBMCs, sampled at surgery. The origin of the receptors is a male donor with early-stage non-small cell lung cancer.

This clonotype was counted between two and nine times. This rearrangement joins TRBV20-1 to TRBJ2-2; D is uncertain. Trimming cost V 3 bases and J 4 bases, with 12 bases left between them. The CDR3 consists of 14 residues. Germline CDR1 is DFQATT and CDR2 is SNEGSKA (reference sequence). The CDR3 loop reads CSASIAPGTGELFF. The CDR3 bases are TGCAGTGCTAGTATAGCCCCGGGCACCGGGGAGCTGTTTTTT.

There are a few counts of this clonotype. The chain combines TRBV29-1 with TRBJ1-2, with D maybe TRBD1 (6 bases). This CDR3 is 11 amino acids long. Germline CDR1 and CDR2: SQVTM and ANQGSEA. The chain's CDR3 is CGGRETYGYTF. The DNA for the CDR3 is TGCGGGGGCAGGGAAACCTATGGCTACACCTTC.

The chain combines TRBV5-6 with TRBJ2-3; 8 bases agree with TRBD1. From germline, CDR1 is SGHDT and CDR2 YYEEEE. V lost 6 bases, J lost 3 bases, and 9 bases stayed unmatched. There are 15 residues in the CDR3. This chain's CDR3 is CASTIDTGGTDTQYF. As DNA, the CDR3 is TGTGCCAGCACCATAGACACAGGGGGGACAGATACGCAGTATTTT.

This clonotype was picked up many times. The chain joins TRBV21-1 to TRBJ1-1. TRBV21-1 is labeled a pseudogene. The CDR3 sequence is 16 residues long. CDR3 region: CASSKGGGDVNTEAFF. The DNA for the CDR3 is TGTGCCAGCAGCAAAGGAGGCGGAGACGTGAACACTGAAGCTTTCTTT.

The V gene is TRBV5-1, the J gene TRBJ1-1; tentatively, D is TRBD1 (5 bases). Per germline, CDR1 SGHRS and CDR2 YFSETQ. There are 16 residues in the CDR3. Trimming removed 4 bases from V and 4 bases from J, with 20 bases in between. The CDR3 bases are TGCGCCAGCAGCGCCGCCCGAGGAGGGGTGAGCACTGAAGCTTTCTTT. Its translation is CASSAARGGVSTEAFF. Combining the CDR3 with reference TRBV5-1 and TRBJ1-1 gives the whole variable domain KAGVTQTPRYLIKTRGQQVTLSCSPISGHRSVSWYQQTPGQGLQFLFEYFSETQRNKGNFPGRFSGRQFSNSRSEMNVSTLELGDSALYLCASSAARGGVSTEAFFGQGTRLTVV.

This clonotype was found a few times. V and J are TRBV5-1 and TRBJ2-7; 7 nucleotides match TRBD1. The germline V gene encodes CDR1 SGHRS and CDR2 YFSETQ. The CDR3 has 18 amino acids. The trim removed 2 bases at V and 0 bases at J, leaving 14 bases unmatched. In DNA, the CDR3 is TGCGCCAGCAGCTTTCAGGCGGCAGGGGGTGTGAGCTCCTACGAGCAGTACTTC. This translates into CASSFQAAGGVSSYEQYF.

This chain links TRBV7-6 with TRBJ2-7; TRBD1 agrees at 8 bases. The CDR3 spans 15 residues. V shed 5 bases, J shed 0 bases, and the junction held 6 bases outside the gene matches. From germline, CDR1 is SGHVS and CDR2 FNYEAQ. The CDR3 reads CASSLGQGYSYEQYF. In DNA form, the CDR3 reads TGTGCCAGCAGCCTTGGACAGGGCTACTCCTACGAGCAGTACTTC.

On this clonotype itself: Mismatch with germline at one junction end may stem from a read error. This chain joins TRBV12-3 or TRBV12-4 and TRBJ1-1, with D uncertain. The CDR3 sequence is 14 residues long. CDR3 in amino acids: CGSSLYGLNTEAFF. Written as DNA, the CDR3 is TGTGGCAGCAGTTTATATGGGCTGAACACTGAAGCTTTCTTT.

The chain uses TRBV9 and TRBJ2-6; D remains ambiguous. V gave up 7 bases and J gave up 5 bases, with 16 bases separating them. This CDR3 contains 15 residues. Germline CDR1 SGDLS, CDR2 YYNGEE. CDR3 residues: CASVGKWQWANVLTF. CDR3 in DNA: TGTGCCAGCGTGGGAAAATGGCAGTGGGCCAACGTCCTGACTTTC.

The sample holds a few counts of this clonotype. The V gene is TRBV9, the J gene TRBJ2-2, with D possibly being TRBD2 (6 bases). This CDR3 comprises 14 residues. Trimming removed 2 bases at V and 7 bases at J, with 12 bases between. Germline V gene data show CDR1 as SGDLS and CDR2 as YYNGEE. CDR3 residues: CASSVTGAVGELFF. CDR3 sequence (DNA): TGTGCCAGCAGCGTCACGGGAGCGGTCGGGGAGCTGTTTTTT.

This clonotype was detected many times. This sequence joins TRBV7-3 and TRBJ2-3, with 7 nucleotides matching TRBD2. The CDR3 contains 16 residues. Germline V gene data show CDR1 as SGHTA and CDR2 as FQGTGA. V shed 1 base and J 0 bases; nucleotides not matched to a gene: 4. The DNA of the CDR3 is TGTGCCAGCAGCTTAATCGGGAGGTCTAGCACAGATACGCAGTATTTT. It is translated as CASSLIGRSSTDTQYF.

The chain employs TRBV15 and TRBJ2-1; D is possibly TRBD1 or TRBD2 (5 bases each). The CDR3 is 13 amino acids. The germline V and J ends were trimmed by 3 bases and 7 bases, with 10 bases remaining between them. Germline V lookup: CDR1 LNHNV, CDR2 YYDKDF (reference sequence). CDR3 sequence reads: CATSSSGGNEQFF. The CDR3 region has the DNA TGTGCCACCAGCAGTAGTGGGGGAAATGAGCAGTTCTTC.

This chain connects TRBV24-1 to TRBJ2-5, with D perhaps matching TRBD2 (5 bases). Germline CDR1 KGHDR, CDR2 SFDVKD. V was clipped by 3 bases and J by 2 bases, with 9 bases between them. The CDR3 runs to 14 residues. The CDR3 nucleotides are TGTGCCACCAGTGATACCCGGGGACAAGAGACCCAGTACTTC. Protein product: CATSDTRGQETQYF.

The rearrangement uses TRBV9 and TRBJ1-4; D is ambiguous. The ends were cut back, 3 bases at V and 8 bases at J, with 11 bases in the middle. CDR1 is SGDLS and CDR2 is YYNGEE in the germline V gene. This CDR3 has 13 amino acids. CDR3 in amino acids: CASSGLFGEKLFF. As DNA, the CDR3 is TGTGCCAGCAGCGGACTTTTTGGGGAAAAACTGTTTTTT.

This chain uses TRBV20-1 with TRBJ1-1; the D is unclear. The CDR3 contains 13 residues. Trimming took off 4 bases at V and 2 bases at J, with 11 bases between the two ends. Germline V lookup: CDR1 DFQATT, CDR2 SNEGSKA (reference sequence). The CDR3 loop reads CSATAWTNTEAFF. The CDR3 coding sequence is TGCAGTGCTACAGCGTGGACCAACACTGAAGCTTTCTTT.

This clonotype was seen only a few times. This chain connects TRBV3-1 to TRBJ2-5, with unresolved D. CDR3 length equals 12 residues. V dropped 0 bases and J dropped 6 bases, with 5 bases sitting between them. CDR1 and CDR2 (germline): LGHDT, YNNKEL (reference sequence). The CDR3 loop reads CASSQEGKTQYF. The CDR3 DNA sequence: TGTGCCAGCAGCCAAGAGGGCAAGACCCAGTACTTC.

This clonotype was seen a few times. The chain employs TRBV5-1 and TRBJ2-3; 8 nucleotides align to TRBD2. The length of the CDR3 is 15 residues. CDR1 is SGHRS and CDR2 is YFSETQ in the germline V gene. The V segment lost 9 bases and the J segment 1 base; nucleotides outside the gene matches: 10. CDR3 loop: CATASGLLRTDTQYF. CDR3 bases: TGCGCCACTGCTAGCGGGTTGCTCCGCACAGATACGCAGTATTTT.

This clonotype was counted many times. The J gene is TRBJ1-2, the V gene TRBV9; D is undetermined. V was trimmed by 3 bases and J by 2 bases, leaving 2 bases between them. Germline assignment: CDR1 SGDLS and CDR2 YYNGEE. The CDR3 length is 11 residues. This chain's CDR3 is CASSENYGYTF. Here the CDR3 DNA reads TGTGCCAGCAGCGAGAACTATGGCTACACCTTC.

This clonotype occurred a few times. The rearrangement links TRBV4-1 to TRBJ1-6; the D gene is possibly TRBD1 (5 bases). This CDR3 has 14 residues. The V gene's germline CDR1 is MGHRA and CDR2 YSYEKL. V lost 1 base and J lost 4, with 5 bases in between. The CDR3 DNA reads TGCGCCAGCAGCCAAGGGGGGTATAATTCACCCCTCCACTTT. The encoded protein is CASSQGGYNSPLHF.

This clonotype showed up just a few times. The chain combines TRBV2 with TRBJ1-1; 7 bases agree with TRBD1. In germline, CDR1 is SNHLY, CDR2 FYNNEI. The CDR3 sequence is 14 residues long. Trimming cost V 5 bases and J 6 bases; bases outside gene matches: 9. The CDR3 region has the DNA TGTGCCAGCAGTTATGACAGGGTAGGGTCTGAAGCTTTCTTT. Translation: CASSYDRVGSEAFF.

This clonotype was picked up many times. This chain connects TRBV29-1 to TRBJ2-3; D is uncertain. CDR3 size: 13 residues. Per germline, CDR1 SQVTM and CDR2 ANQGSEA. V gave up 4 bases and J gave up 0 bases, with 8 bases separating them. For the CDR3, the DNA is TGCAGCGTTGTAATCTGGAGCACAGATACGCAGTATTTT. Protein sequence: CSVVIWSTDTQYF.

This clonotype was observed a handful of times. This chain connects TRBV9 to TRBJ2-7; TRBD1 aligns across 8 bases. The V gene end was trimmed by 1 base and the J gene end by 3 bases; junction bases not matched to a gene: 9. This CDR3 is built from 16 residues. Germline values: CDR1 SGDLS, CDR2 YYNGEE. The CDR3 coding sequence is TGTGCCAGCAGCGTAACTGGACAGGGCTGGGGCTACGAGCAGTACTTC. Amino acids: CASSVTGQGWGYEQYF.

This clonotype was detected only a few times. The V call is TRBV2, the J call TRBJ2-7; D might be TRBD1 (6 bases). Germline-derived CDR1 and CDR2 are SNHLY and FYNNEI. The V and J ends lost 6 bases and 6 bases respectively, with 12 bases between them. This CDR3 contains 12 residues. As DNA, the CDR3 is TGTGCCAGCAGACAGGGCCCGGGCGAGCAGTACTTC. Translated: CASRQGPGEQYF. The variable domain in full, completed from reference TRBV2 and TRBJ2-7, reads EPEVTQTPSHQVTQMGQEVILRCVPISNHLYFYWYRQILGQKVEFLVSFYNNEISEKSEIFDDQFSVERPDGSNFTLKIRSTKLEDSAMYFCASRQGPGEQYFGPGTRLTVT.

The genes are TRBV29-1 and TRBJ1-2; TRBD1 matches at 9 bases. CDR3 size: 12 residues. Germline lookup yields CDR1 SQVTM and CDR2 ANQGSEA. The V and J ends lost 7 bases and 6 bases, in that order; junction bases with no gene match: 6. This chain's CDR3 is CSGDTGGDGYTF. In DNA, the CDR3 is TGCAGCGGTGATACAGGGGGCGATGGCTACACCTTC.

There are many counts of this clonotype. The CDR3, as DNA: TGCAGTGCTAGTGACGGAGGGGGCACAGATACGCAGTATTTT. This sequence encodes CSASDGGGTDTQYF. The V call is TRBV20-1, the J call TRBJ2-3; D may be TRBD2 (6 bases). The CDR3 is made up of 14 amino acids. Trimming removed 3 bases from V and 1 base from J, with 11 bases in between. Germline V gene data show CDR1 as DFQATT and CDR2 as SNEGSKA (reference sequence).

The chain uses TRBV2 and TRBJ2-5; unclear D gene. The CDR3 extends over 12 amino acids. V gave up 7 bases and J gave up 0 bases, with 6 bases separating them. Germline loops: CDR1 SNHLY, CDR2 FYNNEI. The chain's CDR3 is CASNKYQETQYF. The CDR3 DNA follows: TGTGCCAGCAATAAGTACCAAGAGACCCAGTACTTC.

The sample holds a few counts of this clonotype. The V call is TRBV7-6, the J call TRBJ2-7; maybe TRBD2 (8 bases). V was pared by 5 bases and J by 11 bases, with 19 bases between. This CDR3 has 13 amino acids. The germline gives CDR1 SGHVS, CDR2 FNYEAQ. The CDR3 region is CASSPATGGTEYF. The CDR3 DNA reads TGTGCCAGCAGCCCCGCCACGGGGGGGACAGAGTACTTC.

This clonotype turned up a few times. This chain joins TRBV20-1 and TRBJ2-7, with D uncertain. There are 13 residues in the CDR3. Germline-derived CDR1 and CDR2 are DFQATT and SNEGSKA (reference sequence). Trimming stripped 3 bases from V and 2 bases from J, with 11 bases between. The chain's CDR3 is CSASSMIPYEQYF. The CDR3 nucleotides read TGCAGTGCTAGCTCGATGATCCCCTACGAGCAGTACTTC.

The V call is TRBV5-6, the J call TRBJ2-5; 11 bases fit TRBD1. The CDR3 loop spans 15 amino acids. The junction had 8 bases not matched to a gene; V was cut back by 4 bases and J by 6 bases. Germline assignment: CDR1 SGHDT and CDR2 YYEEEE. CDR3 protein: CASSIWTGGVKTQYF. As DNA, the CDR3 is TGTGCCAGCAGCATCTGGACAGGGGGCGTGAAGACCCAGTACTTC.

This chain links TRBV11-2 with TRBJ2-1; TRBD2 agrees at 9 bases. This CDR3 comprises 16 residues. Trimming cost V 5 bases and J 6 bases; bases outside gene matches: 11. CDR1 is SGHAT, CDR2 FQNNGV, per germline. CDR3 sequence reads: CASSRLTSGHINEQFF. In DNA, the CDR3 is TGTGCCAGCAGCCGTTTGACTAGCGGACATATCAATGAGCAGTTCTTC.